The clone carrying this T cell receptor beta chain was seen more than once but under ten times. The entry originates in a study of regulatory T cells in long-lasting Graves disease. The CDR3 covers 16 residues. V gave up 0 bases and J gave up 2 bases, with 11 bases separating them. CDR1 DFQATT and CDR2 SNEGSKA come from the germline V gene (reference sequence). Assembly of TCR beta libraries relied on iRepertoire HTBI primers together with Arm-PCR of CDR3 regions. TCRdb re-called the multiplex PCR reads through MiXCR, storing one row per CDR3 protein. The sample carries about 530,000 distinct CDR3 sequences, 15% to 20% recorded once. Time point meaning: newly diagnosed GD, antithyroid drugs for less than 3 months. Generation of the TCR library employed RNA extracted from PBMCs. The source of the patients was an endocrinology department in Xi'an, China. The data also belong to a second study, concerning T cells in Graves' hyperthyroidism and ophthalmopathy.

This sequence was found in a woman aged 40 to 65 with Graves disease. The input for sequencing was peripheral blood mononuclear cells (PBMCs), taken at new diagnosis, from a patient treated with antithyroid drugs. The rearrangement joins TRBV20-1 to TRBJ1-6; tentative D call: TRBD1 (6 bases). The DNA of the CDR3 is TGCAGTGCTAGAGAGGGGGCCTCTACCTATAATTCACCCCTCCACTTT. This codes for CSAREGASTYNSPLHF.